This T cell receptor (beta chain) derives from a study of cytomegalovirus exposure and HLA in healthy donors. Study-level points and caveats: Accurate predictions that matched the HLA-A and HLA-B alleles of most subjects were reportedly made from TCR beta sequences. An Asian-associated ancestry cluster reportedly showed fewer N-insertions than the approximately 620-donor mean in a later analysis. Some public TCRs appeared in many individuals, while most sequences were rare.

The PCR used 60 Vbeta and 13 Jbeta primers. TCRdb keeps only in-frame clones here, not all; method: immunoSEQ multiplex PCR. The data contain fewer than 250,000 clones, more than 60% of them singletons. From germline, CDR1 is SGDLS and CDR2 YYNGEE. The V end was cut by 8 bases, the J end by 3 bases, with 12 bases between. The CDR3 sequence is 13 residues long. In its sample, this clone was seen a few times. As yet, its antigen is unknown. The chain has TRBV9 and TRBJ1-5; TRBD1 is a possible D gene (5 bases). This clonotype was obtained from a man aged 40-49 years in good health and CMV-seronegative. Source material: PBMCs. The CDR3 loop reads CASGGGPNQPQHF. The CDR3 DNA sequence: TGTGCCAGTGGGGGAGGGCCCAATCAGCCCCAGCATTTT.